These T cell receptor beta chains were read from a single sample in a study of blood T cell repertoires in COVID-19. The protocol was immunoSEQ multiplex PCR, while the TCRdb copy is restricted to in-frame clones and leaves out a portion. The sample has around 300,000 clones, 85% seen once; the top ten hold roughly 2.7%. The material sequenced was PBMCs or T cells enriched from blood (not recorded which). The receptors shown here come from a woman aged 50 to 60 who had recovered from COVID-19. Both conserved end residues are part of each CDR3. D genes are given only for firm matches. Clone size is shown for a subset of rows, as once, few, many or a class of expanded clone.

D gene: .
clone size: .
V gene: TRBV27
J gene: TRBJ1-5
CDR3 DNA: TGTGCCAGCAGTTCCACAGGGAGACCCAATCAGCCCCAGCATTTT
CDR3 protein: CASSSTGRPNQPQHF

D gene: TRBD1
clone size: .
V gene: TRBV6-5
J gene: TRBJ2-7
CDR3 DNA: TGTGCCGCCCAACAGGGGGTGGGATACGAGCAGTACTTC
CDR3 protein: CAAQQGVGYEQYF

D gene: .
clone size: .
V gene: TRBV27
J gene: TRBJ2-5
CDR3 DNA: TGTGCCAGCAGTGAGGAGGGAGGAGTCGAGACCCAGTACTTC
CDR3 protein: CASSEEGGVETQYF

D gene: .
clone size: .
V gene: TRBV5-6
J gene: TRBJ1-5
CDR3 DNA: TGTGCCAGCAGCTTGTCCGGTAACCATCAGCCCCAGCATTTT
CDR3 protein: CASSLSGNHQPQHF

D gene: .
clone size: .
V gene: TRBV18
J gene: TRBJ2-7
CDR3 DNA: TGTGCCAGCTCAATCCAACTTTACGAGCAGTACTTC
CDR3 protein: CASSIQLYEQYF

D gene: .
clone size: .
V gene: TRBV18
J gene: TRBJ2-2
CDR3 DNA: TGTGCCAGCTCACCATCGGACAGCACCGGGGAGCTGTTTTTT
CDR3 protein: CASSPSDSTGELFF

D gene: .
clone size: .
V gene: TRBV9
J gene: TRBJ2-1
CDR3 DNA: TGTGCCAGCAGCGTAGACAGAACCTACAATGAGCAGTTCTTC
CDR3 protein: CASSVDRTYNEQFF

D gene: TRBD1
clone size: .
V gene: TRBV4-1
J gene: TRBJ2-2
CDR3 DNA: TGCGCCAGCAGCCAAGCCGGGACAGGGGGCTTGGTTTACACCGGGGAGCTGTTTTTT
CDR3 protein: CASSQAGTGGLVYTGELFF

D gene: .
clone size: .
V gene: TRBV18
J gene: TRBJ1-1
CDR3 DNA: TGTGCCAGCTCCCAGGACAAAGTGAACACTGAAGCTTTCTTT
CDR3 protein: CASSQDKVNTEAFF

D gene: .
clone size: .
V gene: TRBV15
J gene: TRBJ2-5
CDR3 DNA: TGTGCCACCAGCAGAGGCGAAGCCCTCGAGACCCAGTACTTC
CDR3 protein: CATSRGEALETQYF

D gene: TRBD1
clone size: .
V gene: TRBV7-9
J gene: TRBJ1-2
CDR3 DNA: TGTGCCAGCAGCCGAACCTGGACAGGGGGCGGCTATGGCTACACCTTC
CDR3 protein: CASSRTWTGGGYGYTF

D gene: .
clone size: .
V gene: TRBV5-1
J gene: TRBJ2-1
CDR3 DNA: TGCGCCAGCAGCCAAGGACAGCGTTTATCATACAATGAGCAGTTCTTC
CDR3 protein: CASSQGQRLSYNEQFF

D gene: .
clone size: .
V gene: TRBV5-5
J gene: TRBJ2-1
CDR3 DNA: TGTGCCAGCAGCCCCGGAGTTAGCTCCTACAATGAGCAGTTCTTC
CDR3 protein: CASSPGVSSYNEQFF

D gene: .
clone size: .
V gene: TRBV15
J gene: TRBJ1-5
CDR3 DNA: TGTGCCACCAGCAGAGATAGAGGGTATCAGCCCCAGCATTTT
CDR3 protein: CATSRDRGYQPQHF

D gene: .
clone size: once
V gene: TRBV5-4
J gene: TRBJ2-5
CDR3 DNA: TGTGCCAGCAGCCTCCTGATTGGCGGAGGCCAAGAGACCCAGTACTTC
CDR3 protein: CASSLLIGGGQETQYF

D gene: .
clone size: .
V gene: TRBV6-8
J gene: TRBJ2-7
CDR3 DNA: TGTGCCAGCAGTAAACGGGGGGCCACCTACGAGCAGTACTTC
CDR3 protein: CASSKRGATYEQYF

D gene: TRBD2
clone size: .
V gene: TRBV7-2
J gene: TRBJ2-1
CDR3 DNA: TGTGCCAGCAGCTTCAGCGGGAGCGGGTACAATGAGCAGTTCTTC
CDR3 protein: CASSFSGSGYNEQFF

D gene: .
clone size: .
V gene: TRBV7-9
J gene: TRBJ1-5
CDR3 DNA: TGTGCCAGCAGTTCCAACGAGGGTCAGCCCCAGCATTTT
CDR3 protein: CASSSNEGQPQHF

D gene: .
clone size: .
V gene: TRBV2
J gene: TRBJ1-6
CDR3 DNA: TGTGCCAGCAGGCCCCCGGGAACCTCCTATAATTCACCCCTCCACTTT
CDR3 protein: CASRPPGTSYNSPLHF

D gene: .
clone size: .
V gene: TRBV2
J gene: TRBJ1-2
CDR3 DNA: TGTGCCAGCAATGGTGGACTGGGAAACTATGGCTACACCTTC
CDR3 protein: CASNGGLGNYGYTF

D gene: TRBD1
clone size: .
V gene: TRBV7-6
J gene: TRBJ2-7
CDR3 DNA: TGTGCCAGCAGCTTAGCTAGCGGACAGGGGTACGAGCAGTACTTC
CDR3 protein: CASSLASGQGYEQYF

D gene: TRBD1
clone size: .
V gene: TRBV12-3/TRBV12-4
J gene: TRBJ1-5
CDR3 DNA: TGTGCCAGCAGCCGGACAGGGAATCAGCCCCAGCATTTT
CDR3 protein: CASSRTGNQPQHF

D gene: TRBD1
clone size: once
V gene: TRBV5-1
J gene: TRBJ2-7
CDR3 DNA: TGCGCCAGCAGCGAACGACAGGGAAAGTACGAGCAGTACTTC
CDR3 protein: CASSERQGKYEQYF

D gene: .
clone size: .
V gene: TRBV21-1
J gene: TRBJ2-2
CDR3 DNA: TGTGCCAGCAGCAAAGTCGCGTTATTGGACACCGGGGAGCTGTTTTTT
CDR3 protein: CASSKVALLDTGELFF

D gene: TRBD2
clone size: .
V gene: TRBV7-7
J gene: TRBJ2-5
CDR3 DNA: TGTGCCAGCAGCTTTAGGGCGGGAGGGACTCAAGAGACCCAGTACTTC
CDR3 protein: CASSFRAGGTQETQYF

D gene: .
clone size: .
V gene: TRBV28
J gene: TRBJ1-4
CDR3 DNA: TGTGCCAGCCGCACGGGAGTAAATGAAAAACTGTTTTTT
CDR3 protein: CASRTGVNEKLFF

D gene: TRBD2
clone size: .
V gene: TRBV5-6
J gene: TRBJ2-5
CDR3 DNA: TGTGCCAGCAGCTTTGGACTAGCGGGGACTAGGGGGGAGACCCAGTACTTC
CDR3 protein: CASSFGLAGTRGETQYF

D gene: TRBD2
clone size: once
V gene: TRBV10-1
J gene: TRBJ2-3
CDR3 DNA: TGCGCCAGCAGTGAGGTGGCGGGAGTGACAGATACGCAGTATTTT
CDR3 protein: CASSEVAGVTDTQYF

D gene: .
clone size: .
V gene: TRBV27
J gene: TRBJ1-5
CDR3 DNA: TGTGCCAGCAGTTTATACTTTCGGGATAGCAATCAGCCCCAGCATTTT
CDR3 protein: CASSLYFRDSNQPQHF

D gene: TRBD2
clone size: .
V gene: TRBV6-5
J gene: TRBJ2-2
CDR3 DNA: TGTGCCAGCAGTTATGTCCGAGCGGGAGGTGACGGGGAGCTGTTTTTT
CDR3 protein: CASSYVRAGGDGELFF

D gene: .
clone size: .
V gene: TRBV7-9
J gene: TRBJ1-2
CDR3 DNA: TGTGCCAGCAGCTTAACAGGGAAGAAAGGCTACACCTTC
CDR3 protein: CASSLTGKKGYTF

D gene: .
clone size: .
V gene: TRBV6-7
J gene: TRBJ2-7
CDR3 DNA: TGTGCCAGCACCCACCTTGAGGGCCGTTCCCACCCGCTCTCCTACGAGCAGTACTTC
CDR3 protein: CASTHLEGRSHPLSYEQYF

D gene: TRBD2
clone size: few
V gene: TRBV7-7
J gene: TRBJ2-5
CDR3 DNA: TGTGCCAGCAGCTTAGATGCGGGGGGCCAAGAGACCCAGTACTTC
CDR3 protein: CASSLDAGGQETQYF

D gene: TRBD2
clone size: once
V gene: TRBV6-5
J gene: TRBJ2-1
CDR3 DNA: TGTGCCAGCAGTCCGAGACTAGCGGGAGGGCAGTTCTTC
CDR3 protein: CASSPRLAGGQFF

D gene: TRBD1
clone size: .
V gene: TRBV12-3/TRBV12-4
J gene: TRBJ1-1
CDR3 DNA: TGTGCCAGCAGTTTCGGGACAGGGCTTGAAGCTTTCTTT
CDR3 protein: CASSFGTGLEAFF

D gene: .
clone size: .
V gene: TRBV24-1
J gene: TRBJ2-7
CDR3 DNA: TGTGCCACCAGTGATTCGCATTCCGCATCGGGCGAGCAGTACTTC
CDR3 protein: CATSDSHSASGEQYF

D gene: TRBD1
clone size: .
V gene: TRBV12-3/TRBV12-4
J gene: TRBJ2-7
CDR3 DNA: TGTGCCAGCAGGTTGACAGGGTTCGACGAGCAGTACTTC
CDR3 protein: CASRLTGFDEQYF

D gene: TRBD2
clone size: .
V gene: TRBV15
J gene: TRBJ2-3
CDR3 DNA: TGTGCCACCAGCAGCCGACTAGCGGGGTCATCAGATACGCAGTATTTT
CDR3 protein: CATSSRLAGSSDTQYF

D gene: TRBD2
clone size: .
V gene: TRBV4-3
J gene: TRBJ2-3
CDR3 DNA: TGCGCCAGCAGCCAAGACCCCCCGAATAGCGGGTACACAGATACGCAGTATTTT
CDR3 protein: CASSQDPPNSGYTDTQYF

D gene: .
clone size: .
V gene: TRBV7-2
J gene: TRBJ1-1
CDR3 DNA: TGTGCCAGCAGCTTAGTACTGTTCCCGAACACTGAAGCTTTCTTT
CDR3 protein: CASSLVLFPNTEAFF

D gene: .
clone size: .
V gene: TRBV30
J gene: TRBJ1-3
CDR3 DNA: TGTGCCTGGAGCTCAGATGGAAACACCATATATTTT
CDR3 protein: CAWSSDGNTIYF

D gene: .
clone size: once
V gene: TRBV18
J gene: TRBJ1-2
CDR3 DNA: TGTGCCAGCTCACCACAGGGGGCTAACTATGGCTACACCTTC
CDR3 protein: CASSPQGANYGYTF

D gene: .
clone size: .
V gene: TRBV5-1
J gene: TRBJ2-1
CDR3 DNA: TGCGCCAGCAGCTTGGTCTCTAGTCGGTCGGAGCAGTTCTTC
CDR3 protein: CASSLVSSRSEQFF